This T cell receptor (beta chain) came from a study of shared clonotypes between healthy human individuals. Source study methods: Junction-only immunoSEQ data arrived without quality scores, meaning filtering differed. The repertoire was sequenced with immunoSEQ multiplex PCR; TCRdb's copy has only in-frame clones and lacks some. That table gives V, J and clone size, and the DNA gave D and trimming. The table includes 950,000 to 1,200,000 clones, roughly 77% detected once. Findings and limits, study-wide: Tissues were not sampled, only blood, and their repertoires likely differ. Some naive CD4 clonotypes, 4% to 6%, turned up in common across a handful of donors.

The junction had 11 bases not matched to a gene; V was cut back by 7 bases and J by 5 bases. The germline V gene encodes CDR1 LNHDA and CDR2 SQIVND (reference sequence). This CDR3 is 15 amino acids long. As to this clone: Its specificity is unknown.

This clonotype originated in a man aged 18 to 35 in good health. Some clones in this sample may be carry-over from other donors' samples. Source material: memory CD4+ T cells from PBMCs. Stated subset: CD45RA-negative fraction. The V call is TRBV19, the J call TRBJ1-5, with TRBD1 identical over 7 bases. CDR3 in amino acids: CASKGRGLDDQPQHF. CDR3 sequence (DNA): TGTGCCAGTAAGGGGAGGGGGCTAGACGATCAGCCCCAGCATTTT.